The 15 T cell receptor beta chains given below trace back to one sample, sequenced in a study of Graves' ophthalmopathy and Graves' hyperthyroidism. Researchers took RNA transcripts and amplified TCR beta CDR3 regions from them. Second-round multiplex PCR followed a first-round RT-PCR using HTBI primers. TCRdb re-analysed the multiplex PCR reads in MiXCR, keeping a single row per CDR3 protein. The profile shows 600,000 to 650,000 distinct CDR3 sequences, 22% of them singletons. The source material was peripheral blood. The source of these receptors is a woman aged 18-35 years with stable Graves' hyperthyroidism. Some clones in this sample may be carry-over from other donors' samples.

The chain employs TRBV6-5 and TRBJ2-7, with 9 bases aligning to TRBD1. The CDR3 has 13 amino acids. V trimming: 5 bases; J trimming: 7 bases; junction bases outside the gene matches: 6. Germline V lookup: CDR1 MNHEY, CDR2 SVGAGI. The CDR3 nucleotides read TGTGCCAGCAGTCTACAGGGGGCGAGTGAGCAGTACTTC. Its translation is CASSLQGASEQYF.

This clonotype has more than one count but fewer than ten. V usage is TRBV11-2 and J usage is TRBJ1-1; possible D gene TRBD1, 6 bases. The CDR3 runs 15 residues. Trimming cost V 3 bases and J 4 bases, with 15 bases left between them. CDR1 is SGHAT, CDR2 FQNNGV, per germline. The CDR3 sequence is CASSLGGGPSTEAFF. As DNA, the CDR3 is TGTGCCAGCAGCTTGGGCGGGGGGCCGAGCACTGAAGCTTTCTTT.

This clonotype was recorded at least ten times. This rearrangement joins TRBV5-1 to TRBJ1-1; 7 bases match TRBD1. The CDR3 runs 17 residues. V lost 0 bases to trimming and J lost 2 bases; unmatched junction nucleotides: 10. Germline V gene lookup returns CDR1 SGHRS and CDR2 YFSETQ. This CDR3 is CASSLVAGQPFNTEAFF. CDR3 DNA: TGCGCCAGCAGCTTGGTTGCGGGACAGCCCTTTAACACTGAAGCTTTCTTT.

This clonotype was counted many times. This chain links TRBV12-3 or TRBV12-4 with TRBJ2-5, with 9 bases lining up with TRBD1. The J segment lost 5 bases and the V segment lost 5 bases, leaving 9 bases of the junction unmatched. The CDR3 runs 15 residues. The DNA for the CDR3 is TGTGCCAGCAGTCCAGGGACAGGGTATACGGAGACCCAGTACTTC. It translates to CASSPGTGYTETQYF.

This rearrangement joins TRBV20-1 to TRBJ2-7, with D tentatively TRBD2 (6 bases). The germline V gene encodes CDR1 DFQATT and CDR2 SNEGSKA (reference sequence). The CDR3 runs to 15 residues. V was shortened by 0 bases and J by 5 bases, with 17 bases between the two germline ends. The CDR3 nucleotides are TGCAGTGCTAGAGATCCCCCTCTAGCGTTCGACGAGCAGTACTTC. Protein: CSARDPPLAFDEQYF.

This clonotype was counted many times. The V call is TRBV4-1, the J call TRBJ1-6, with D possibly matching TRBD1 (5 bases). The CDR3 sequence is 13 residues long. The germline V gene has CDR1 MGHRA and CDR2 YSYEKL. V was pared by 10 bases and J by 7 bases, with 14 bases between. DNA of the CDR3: TGCGCCACCCGCGGGGGGACCAATTCACCCCTCCACTTT. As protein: CATRGGTNSPLHF.

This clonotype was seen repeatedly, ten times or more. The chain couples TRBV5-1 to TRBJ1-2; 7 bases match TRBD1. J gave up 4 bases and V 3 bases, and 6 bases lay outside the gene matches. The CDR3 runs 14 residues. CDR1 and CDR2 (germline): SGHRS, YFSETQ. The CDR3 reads CASSSPDRTYGYTF. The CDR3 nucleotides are TGCGCCAGCAGCTCGCCGGACAGGACCTATGGCTACACCTTC.

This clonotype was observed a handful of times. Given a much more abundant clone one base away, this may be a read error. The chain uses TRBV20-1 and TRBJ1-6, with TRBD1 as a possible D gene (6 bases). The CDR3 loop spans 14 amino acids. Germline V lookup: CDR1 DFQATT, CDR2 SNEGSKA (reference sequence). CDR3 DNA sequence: TGCAGTGCTCACCGCCGGGGGGCTCGTTCACACCTCCACTTT. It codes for CSAHRRGARSHLHF.

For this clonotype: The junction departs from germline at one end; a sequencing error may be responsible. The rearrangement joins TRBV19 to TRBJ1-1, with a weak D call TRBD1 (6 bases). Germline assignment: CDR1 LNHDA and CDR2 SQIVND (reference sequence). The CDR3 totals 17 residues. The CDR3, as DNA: TGTGCCAGTAGTATTGGCCCTCGGGAGGGGGTGTACACTGATGCTTTCTTT. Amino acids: CASSIGPREGVYTDAFF.

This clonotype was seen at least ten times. The CDR3 region has the DNA TGTGCCAGCAGCTTAGGGGGTTCCATGGACAAAAACATTCAGTACTTC. Its protein is CASSLGGSMDKNIQYF. The chain uses TRBV7-3 and TRBJ2-4; D is possibly TRBD1 or TRBD2 (5 bases each). The CDR3 runs to 16 residues. Trimming left V 2 bases short and J 3 bases short, with 14 bases between. Germline V gene sequence: CDR1 SGHTA, CDR2 FQGTGA.

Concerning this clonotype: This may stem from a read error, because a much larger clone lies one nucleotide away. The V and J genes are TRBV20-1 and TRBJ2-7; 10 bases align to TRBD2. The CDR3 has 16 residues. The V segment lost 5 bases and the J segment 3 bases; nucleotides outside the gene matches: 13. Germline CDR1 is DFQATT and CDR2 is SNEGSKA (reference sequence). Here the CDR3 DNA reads TGCAGTGCTTTCAGCGGGGGGGATCCTCGGAACTACGAGCAGTACTTC. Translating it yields CSAFSGGDPRNYEQYF.

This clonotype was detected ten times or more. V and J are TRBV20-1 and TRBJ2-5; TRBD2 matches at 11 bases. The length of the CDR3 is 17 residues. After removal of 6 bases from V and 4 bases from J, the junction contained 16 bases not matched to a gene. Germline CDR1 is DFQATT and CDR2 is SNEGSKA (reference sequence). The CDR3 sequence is CSAIKVGTSGLRETQYF. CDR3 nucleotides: TGCAGTGCCATAAAAGTTGGGACTAGCGGATTAAGAGAGACCCAGTACTTC.

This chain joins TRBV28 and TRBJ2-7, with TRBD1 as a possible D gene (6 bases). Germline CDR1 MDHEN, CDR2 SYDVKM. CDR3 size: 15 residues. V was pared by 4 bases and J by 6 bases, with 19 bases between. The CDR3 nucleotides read TGTGCCAGCAGTTACGGACAGCCCCGCTCTTTCGAGCAGTACTTC. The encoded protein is CASSYGQPRSFEQYF.

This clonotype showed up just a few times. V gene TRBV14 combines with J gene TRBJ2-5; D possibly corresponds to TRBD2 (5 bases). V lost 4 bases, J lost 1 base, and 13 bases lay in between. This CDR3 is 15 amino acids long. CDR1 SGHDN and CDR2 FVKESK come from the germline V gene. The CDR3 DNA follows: TGTGCCAGCAGCCCCAACCCCGGGATCCAAGAGACCCAGTACTTC. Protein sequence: CASSPNPGIQETQYF. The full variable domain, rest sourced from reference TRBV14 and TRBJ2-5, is EAGVTQFPSHSVIEKGQTVTLRCDPISGHDNLYWYRRVMGKEIKFLLHFVKESKQDESGMPNNRFLAERTGGTYSTLKVQPAELEDSGVYFCASSPNPGIQETQYFGPGTRLLVL.

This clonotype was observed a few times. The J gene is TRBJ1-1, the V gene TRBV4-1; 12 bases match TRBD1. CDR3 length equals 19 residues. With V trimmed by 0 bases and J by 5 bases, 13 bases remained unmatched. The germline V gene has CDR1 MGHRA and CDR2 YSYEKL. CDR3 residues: CASSQDLSGTGGGRTEAFF. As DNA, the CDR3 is TGCGCCAGCAGCCAAGACCTATCCGGGACAGGGGGCGGAAGAACTGAAGCTTTCTTT.